A single sample is the source of the 3 T cell receptor beta chains below, sequenced in a study of T cells after yellow fever vaccination. TCRdb re-analysed the 5' RACE reads in MiXCR, keeping a single row per CDR3 protein. The sample yields nearly 350,000 distinct CDR3 sequences, roughly 8.4% seen once. This material consisted of PBMCs, taken approximately 47 days after the first yellow fever vaccination. These receptors all come from a young man who received the YFV17D yellow fever vaccine.

This clonotype was seen only a few times. The chain employs TRBV14 and TRBJ1-6, with 9 bases that match TRBD1. The CDR3 extends over 16 amino acids. The ends lost 4 bases at V and 5 bases at J; junction bases unmatched: 6. Germline V gene sequence: CDR1 SGHDN, CDR2 FVKESK. CDR3 protein: CASSPLDRGNNSPLHF. The CDR3 DNA is TGTGCCAGCAGCCCCCTGGACAGGGGAAATAATTCACCCCTCCACTTT.

This clonotype has a count of ten or more. The chain uses TRBV5-1 and TRBJ1-2; TRBD1 is a possible D gene (6 bases). V was trimmed by 2 bases and J by 4 bases, leaving 9 bases between them. The germline gives CDR1 SGHRS, CDR2 YFSETQ. This CDR3 spans 13 amino acids. The CDR3 sequence is CASSLQDSYGYTF. CDR3 nucleotides: TGCGCCAGCAGCTTACAGGACAGCTATGGCTACACCTTC.

This clonotype was seen ten or more times. The V call is TRBV4-1, the J call TRBJ2-2; 7 positions match TRBD1. CDR3 length equals 17 residues. The V gene's germline CDR1 is MGHRA and CDR2 YSYEKL. The ends lost 1 base at V and 1 base at J; junction bases unmatched: 6. The CDR3 nucleotides are TGCGCCAGCAGCCAAGCCCACAGGGGAAGGAACACCGGGGAGCTGTTTTTT. Protein: CASSQAHRGRNTGELFF.